This is a list of T cell receptor beta chains from one sample in a study of cytomegalovirus exposure and HLA in healthy donors. Measured with immunoSEQ multiplex PCR; TCRdb has only the in-frame clones, and not every one. Among about 220,000 clones listed, over 70% were seen once. Sample: PBMCs. The receptors were gathered from a boy aged 2 to 9 in good health and CMV-seronegative. The conserved cysteine and the conserved F or W are not part of the CDR3 here.

V gene: TRBV4-2; CDR3 protein: ASSQDQLVDEQY
V gene: TRBV5-1; CDR3 protein: ASSLGTGVTGELF
V gene: TRBV7-9; CDR3 protein: ASSRTGFDNYGYT
V gene: TRBV30; CDR3 protein: AWSPQGNTIY
V gene: TRBV5-8; CDR3 protein: ASSLAGRGMNTGELF
V gene: TRBV9; CDR3 protein: APNTGEQF
V gene: TRBV6-6; CDR3 protein: ASIDRGEGAF
V gene: TRBV5-1; CDR3 protein: ASSPTVEETQY
V gene: TRBV9; CDR3 protein: ASSPIAGGFQETQY
V gene: TRBV9; CDR3 protein: ASSVGDSSYEQY
V gene: TRBV6-5; CDR3 protein: ASSYLRRETQY
V gene: TRBV6-1; CDR3 protein: ASRNIDGATDTQY
V gene: TRBV6-5; CDR3 protein: ASSYEGLNEKLF
V gene: TRBV9; CDR3 protein: ASSDRSTDTQY
V gene: TRBV5-1; CDR3 protein: ASSLSGGATYNEQF
V gene: TRBV4-1; CDR3 protein: ASSQTTDRVYNEQF
V gene: TRBV2; CDR3 protein: ASSGQLTYEQY
V gene: TRBV6-5; CDR3 protein: ASSTTRVGGQPQH
V gene: TRBV19; CDR3 protein: ASSMGAGTIQY
V gene: TRBV5-4; CDR3 protein: ASSLTRGQGGGKNTEAF
V gene: TRBV6-5; CDR3 protein: ASSSTSGRASEQF
V gene: TRBV6-1; CDR3 protein: ASSEVVRTSGGYEQY
V gene: TRBV15; CDR3 protein: ATNPNRRSYNEQF
V gene: TRBV2; CDR3 protein: ASSEGGSGGGYSYNEQF
V gene: TRBV4-1; CDR3 protein: ASSQVALRGQF
V gene: TRBV5-6; CDR3 protein: ASSFTDRGFYEQY